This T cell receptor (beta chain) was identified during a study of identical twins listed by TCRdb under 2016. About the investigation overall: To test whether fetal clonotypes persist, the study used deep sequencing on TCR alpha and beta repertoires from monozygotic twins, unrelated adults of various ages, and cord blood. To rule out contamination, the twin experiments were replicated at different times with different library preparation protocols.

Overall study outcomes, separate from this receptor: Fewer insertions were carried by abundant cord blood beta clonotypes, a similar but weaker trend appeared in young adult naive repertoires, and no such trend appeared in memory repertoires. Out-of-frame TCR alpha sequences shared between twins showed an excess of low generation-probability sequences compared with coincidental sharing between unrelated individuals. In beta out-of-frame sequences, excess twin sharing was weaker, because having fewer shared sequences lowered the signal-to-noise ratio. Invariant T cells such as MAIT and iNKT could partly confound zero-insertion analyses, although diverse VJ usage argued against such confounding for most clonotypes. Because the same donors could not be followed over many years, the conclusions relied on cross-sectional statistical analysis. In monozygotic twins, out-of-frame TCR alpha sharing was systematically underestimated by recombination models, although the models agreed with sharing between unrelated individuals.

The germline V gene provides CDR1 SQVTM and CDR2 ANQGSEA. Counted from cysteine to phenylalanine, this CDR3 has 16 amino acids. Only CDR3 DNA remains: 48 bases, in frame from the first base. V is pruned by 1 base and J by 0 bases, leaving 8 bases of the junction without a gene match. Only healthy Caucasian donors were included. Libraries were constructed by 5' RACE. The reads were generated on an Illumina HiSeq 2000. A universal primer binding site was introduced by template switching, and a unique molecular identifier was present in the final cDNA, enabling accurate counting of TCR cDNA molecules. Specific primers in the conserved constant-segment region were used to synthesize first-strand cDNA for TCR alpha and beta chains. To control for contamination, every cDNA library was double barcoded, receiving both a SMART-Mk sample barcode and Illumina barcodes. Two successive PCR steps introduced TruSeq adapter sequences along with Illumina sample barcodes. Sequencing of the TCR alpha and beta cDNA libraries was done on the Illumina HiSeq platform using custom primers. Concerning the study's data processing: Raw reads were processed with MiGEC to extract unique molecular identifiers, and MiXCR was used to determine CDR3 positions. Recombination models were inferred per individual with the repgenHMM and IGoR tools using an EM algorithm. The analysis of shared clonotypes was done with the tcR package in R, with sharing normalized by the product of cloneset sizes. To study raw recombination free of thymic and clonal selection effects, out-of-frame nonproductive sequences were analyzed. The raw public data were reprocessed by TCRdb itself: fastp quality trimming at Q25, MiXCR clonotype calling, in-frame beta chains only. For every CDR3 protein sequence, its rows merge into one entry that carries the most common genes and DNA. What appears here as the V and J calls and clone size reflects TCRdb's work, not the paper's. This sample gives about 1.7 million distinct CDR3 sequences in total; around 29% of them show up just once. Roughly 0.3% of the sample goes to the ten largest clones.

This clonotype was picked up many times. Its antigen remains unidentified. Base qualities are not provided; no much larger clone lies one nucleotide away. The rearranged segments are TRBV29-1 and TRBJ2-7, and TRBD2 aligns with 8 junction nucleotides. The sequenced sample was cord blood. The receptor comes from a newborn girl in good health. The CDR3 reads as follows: CSVEGSTSAYSYEQYF. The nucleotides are TGCAGCGTTGAAGGCTCGACTAGCGCGTACTCCTACGAGCAGTACTTC.